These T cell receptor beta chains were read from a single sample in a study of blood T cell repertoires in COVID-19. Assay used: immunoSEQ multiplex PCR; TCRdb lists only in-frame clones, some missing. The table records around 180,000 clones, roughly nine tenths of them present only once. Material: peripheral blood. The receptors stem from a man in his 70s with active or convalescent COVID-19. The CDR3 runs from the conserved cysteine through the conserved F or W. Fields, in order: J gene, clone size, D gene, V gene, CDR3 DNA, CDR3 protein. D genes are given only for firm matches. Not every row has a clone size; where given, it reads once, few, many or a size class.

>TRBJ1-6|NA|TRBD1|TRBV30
TGTGCCTGGAGTGTAGGACAGGATAATTCACCCCTCCACTTT
CAWSVGQDNSPLHF
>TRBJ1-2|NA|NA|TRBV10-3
TGTGCCATCAGTGAGTCCCCAGGGTATCAAGGCTACACCTTC
CAISESPGYQGYTF
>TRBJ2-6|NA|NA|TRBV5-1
TGCGCCACCAGCGGGACAGCCTCTGGGGCCAACGTCCTGACTTTC
CATSGTASGANVLTF
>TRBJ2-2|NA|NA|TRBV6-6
TGTGCCAGCAGAGCTCGGGGGAACACCGGGGAGCTGTTTTTT
CASRARGNTGELFF
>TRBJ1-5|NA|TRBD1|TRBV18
TGTGCCAGCTCACGTGATGGACAGGGGATTCAGCCCCAGCATTTT
CASSRDGQGIQPQHF
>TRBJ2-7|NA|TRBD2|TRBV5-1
TGCGCCAGCAGACCGACGGCTCGGGAGGACCTCCGGGTGGAGCAGTACTTC
CASRPTAREDLRVEQYF
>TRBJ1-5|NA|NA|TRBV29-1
TGCAGCGTCAAGACAGGAAGCAATCAGCCCCAGCATTTT
CSVKTGSNQPQHF
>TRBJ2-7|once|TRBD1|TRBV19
TGTGCCAGTAGTAAACCGGGACAGGGCCGGTACGAGCAGTACTTC
CASSKPGQGRYEQYF
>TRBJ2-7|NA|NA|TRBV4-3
TGCGCCAGCAGCCAAGACCAGCGGGCGTCCTACGAGCAGTACTTC
CASSQDQRASYEQYF
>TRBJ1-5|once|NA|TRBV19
TGTGCCAGTAGTATGGCAGGGAATAGCAATCAGCCCCAGCATTTT
CASSMAGNSNQPQHF
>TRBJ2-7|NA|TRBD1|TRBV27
TGTGCCAGCAGTTTATTAGGGACAGCGGCCTACGAGCAGTACTTC
CASSLLGTAAYEQYF
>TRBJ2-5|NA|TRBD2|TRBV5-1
TGCGCCAGCAGCTTCCCTAGCGGGGGCACTCAAGAGACCCAGTACTTC
CASSFPSGGTQETQYF
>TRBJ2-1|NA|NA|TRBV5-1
TGCGCCAGCAGCTCGGACAATGAGCAGTTCTTC
CASSSDNEQFF
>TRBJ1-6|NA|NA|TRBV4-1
TGCGCCAGCAGCCAAGTCCGAATAGGGGGTTGGAATTCACCCCTCCACTTT
CASSQVRIGGWNSPLHF
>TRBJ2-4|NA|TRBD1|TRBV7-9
TGTGCCAGCAGCGCCCAGGACAGGAACATTCAGTACTTC
CASSAQDRNIQYF
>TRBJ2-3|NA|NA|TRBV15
TGTGCCACCAGCAGAGATAAATCCGGGTACTCCCCTAGCACAGATACGCAGTATTTT
CATSRDKSGYSPSTDTQYF
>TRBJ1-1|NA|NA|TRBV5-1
TGCGCCAGCAGCTTGCAAGGGGTATACACTGAAGCTTTCTTT
CASSLQGVYTEAFF
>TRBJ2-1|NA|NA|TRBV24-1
TGTGCCACCAGTGATGGGAGGAGAAATGAGCAGTTCTTC
CATSDGRRNEQFF
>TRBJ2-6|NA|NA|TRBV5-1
TGCGCCAGCACTACTCGGGTCTTTGGGGCCAACGTCCTGACTTTC
CASTTRVFGANVLTF
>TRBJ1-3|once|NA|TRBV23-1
TGCGCCAGCAGTCAATCCCGGGGAGGATACTCTGGAAACACCATATATTTT
CASSQSRGGYSGNTIYF
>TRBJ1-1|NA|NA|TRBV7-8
TGTGCCAGCAGCTTGCTCCATCGGGACACTGAAGCTTTCTTT
CASSLLHRDTEAFF
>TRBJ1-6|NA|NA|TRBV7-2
TGTGCCAGCAGCTTAGACTTAGATTCACCCCTCCACTTT
CASSLDLDSPLHF
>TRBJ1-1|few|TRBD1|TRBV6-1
TGTGCCAGCAGTGAAGACAGGGGGCGTACCTGGTTGACTGAAGCTTTCTTT
CASSEDRGRTWLTEAFF
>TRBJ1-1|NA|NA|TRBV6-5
TGTGCCAGCAGTTACTCGGAGGCTAACACTGAAGCTTTCTTT
CASSYSEANTEAFF
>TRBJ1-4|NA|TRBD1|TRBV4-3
TGCGCCAGCAGCCAAGATCTTCTAATACCCGGGACAGGGTCACGAAAACTGTTTTTT
CASSQDLLIPGTGSRKLFF
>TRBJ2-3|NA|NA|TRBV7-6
TGTGCCAGCAGCTTAACACAGTTCACAGATACGCAGTATTTT
CASSLTQFTDTQYF
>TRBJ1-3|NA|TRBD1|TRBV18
TGTGCCAGCTCCCTGGACAGGACGGGAGGAAACACCATATATTTT
CASSLDRTGGNTIYF
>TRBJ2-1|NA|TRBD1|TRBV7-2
TGTGCCAGCAGCGGGGACAGGGGGCGCAATGAGCAGTTCTTC
CASSGDRGRNEQFF
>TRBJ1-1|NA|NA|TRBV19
TGTGCCAGTAGCACTGGACTGATCACTGAAGCTTTCTTT
CASSTGLITEAFF
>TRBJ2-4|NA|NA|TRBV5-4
TGTGCCAGCAGCTCCCCAGGCAAAAACATTCAGTACTTC
CASSSPGKNIQYF
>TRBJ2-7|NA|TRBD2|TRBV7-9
TGTGCCAGCGGGACTAGCGGCTCCTACGAGCAGTACTTC
CASGTSGSYEQYF
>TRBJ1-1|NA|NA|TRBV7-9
TGTGCCAGCAGCTTAGAAACGCGGAACACTGAAGCTTTCTTT
CASSLETRNTEAFF
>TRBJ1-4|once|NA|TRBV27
TGTGCCAGCAGTGCACACTCAGGGTTTGCTAATGAAAAACTGTTTTTT
CASSAHSGFANEKLFF
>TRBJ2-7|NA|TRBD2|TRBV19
TGTGCCAGTAGTCCAGGGAGTAGCGGGGACTACGAGCAGTACTTC
CASSPGSSGDYEQYF
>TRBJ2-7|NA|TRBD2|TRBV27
TGTGCCAGCAGCCCCTCCATGGGGAGGGTCGAGCAGTACTTC
CASSPSMGRVEQYF
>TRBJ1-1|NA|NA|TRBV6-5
TGTGCCAGCACAATAGACAGACTGAACACTGAAGCTTTCTTT
CASTIDRLNTEAFF
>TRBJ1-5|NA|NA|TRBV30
TGTGCCTGGAGTGTACGTTCAGGGTCCCAGCCCCAGCATTTT
CAWSVRSGSQPQHF
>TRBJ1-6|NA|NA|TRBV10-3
TGTGCCATCAGTTCGAGTAATTCACCCCTCCACTTT
CAISSSNSPLHF
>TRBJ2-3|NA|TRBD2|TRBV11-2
TGTGCCAGCAGCACGGGACTAGCGGGGGGCACAGATACGCAGTATTTT
CASSTGLAGGTDTQYF
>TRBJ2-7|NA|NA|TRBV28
TGTGCCAGCAGACGCAACGGGGGTACAAACTACGAGCAGTACTTC
CASRRNGGTNYEQYF
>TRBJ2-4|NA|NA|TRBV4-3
TGCGCCAGCAGCCAAGAACGGTCGGGGGTCGGAAACATTCAGTACTTC
CASSQERSGVGNIQYF
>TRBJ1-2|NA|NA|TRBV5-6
TGTGCCAGCAGCTTTATCCGGAACAGGGTTAATAACTATGGCTACACCTTC
CASSFIRNRVNNYGYTF
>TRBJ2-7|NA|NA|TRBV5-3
TGTGCCAGAAGCTTGAGGACAGCCCGGACACATATCTACGAGCAGTACTTC
CARSLRTARTHIYEQYF
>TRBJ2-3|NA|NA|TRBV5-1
TGCGCCAGCAGCTTGCTACCGAGCACAGATACGCAGTATTTT
CASSLLPSTDTQYF
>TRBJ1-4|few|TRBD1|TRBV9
TGTGCCAGCAGCACCTCCGGGACAGGGTTCGAAAAACTGTTTTTT
CASSTSGTGFEKLFF
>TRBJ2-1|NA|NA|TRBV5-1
TGCGCCAGCAGCGCGGGACAGTTGTACAATGAGCAGTTCTTC
CASSAGQLYNEQFF